Listed below are T cell receptor beta chains from one sample, sequenced in a study of T cells in localized non-small cell lung cancer. Sequencing used immunoSEQ multiplex PCR; TCRdb keeps in-frame clones, though not all of them. This sample yields over 50,000 clones, of which under 90% are seen a single time; about 2% belongs to the top ten. This specimen was peripheral blood, taken before any cancer treatment. These receptors were collected from a woman aged 40 to 75 with stage I lung adenocarcinoma. The CDR3 runs from the conserved cysteine through the conserved F or W. The D gene is left open where the match is weak. Not every row has a clone size; where given, it reads once, few, many or a size class.

clone size,J gene,V gene,D gene,CDR3 DNA,CDR3 protein
.,TRBJ2-7,TRBV5-1,TRBD1,TGCGCCAGCAGGCTGTCAGCTGGGACAGCGTACGAGCAGTACTTC,CASRLSAGTAYEQYF
.,TRBJ1-4,TRBV30,TRBD1,TGTGCCTGGAGCTCTGACAGGGGGAGATATGAAAAACTGTTTTTT,CAWSSDRGRYEKLFF
.,TRBJ2-7,TRBV9,.,TGTGCCAGCAGCCTCTCGGCTGGGCAGTTCCTCTACGAGCAGTACTTC,CASSLSAGQFLYEQYF
.,TRBJ1-1,TRBV20-1,.,TGCAGTGCGGATGGGAGAACTGAAGCTTTCTTT,CSADGRTEAFF
.,TRBJ1-2,TRBV6-5,.,TGTGCCAGCAGTTACCGAGAGAATGAGGGCTACACCTTC,CASSYRENEGYTF
.,TRBJ1-2,TRBV6-1,.,TGTGCCAGCAGTGAGAGGATCTATGGCTACACCTTC,CASSERIYGYTF
.,TRBJ2-5,TRBV7-8,TRBD2,TGTGCCAGCAGCCTAGGACTAGATCGAGAGACCCAGTACTTC,CASSLGLDRETQYF
once,TRBJ2-7,TRBV28,.,TGTGCCAGCAGTCCCTCCCGGATTCCCTACGAGCAGTACTTC,CASSPSRIPYEQYF
.,TRBJ2-1,TRBV9,.,TGTGCCAGCAGCGTAGATTCCGGCTCGAGCTCCTACAATGAGCAGTTCTTC,CASSVDSGSSSYNEQFF
.,TRBJ2-4,TRBV6-1,.,TGTGCCAGCAGTGAAGTTGGGACGGGAAACATTCAGTACTTC,CASSEVGTGNIQYF
.,TRBJ1-2,TRBV5-6,.,TGTGCCAGCAGCTTGTTGTCAGGCTACACCTTC,CASSLLSGYTF
.,TRBJ2-7,TRBV5-1,TRBD1,TGCGCCAGCAGCCCTACGGGACAGAGGACCACCTACGAGCAGTACTTC,CASSPTGQRTTYEQYF
.,TRBJ1-2,TRBV6-6,TRBD1,TGTGCCAGCAGTTACAAAGGACAGGGCAACTATGGCTACACCTTC,CASSYKGQGNYGYTF
.,TRBJ1-3,TRBV7-2,.,TGTGCCAGCAGCTTAGTCGCCGGAAACACCATATATTTT,CASSLVAGNTIYF
.,TRBJ1-1,TRBV18,TRBD1,TGTGCCGGCAGGGGGCCCAACACTGAAGCTTTCTTT,CAGRGPNTEAFF
.,TRBJ2-5,TRBV19,.,TGTGCCAGTAGTATAGGGCGACACGACCAAGAGACCCAGTACTTC,CASSIGRHDQETQYF
.,TRBJ1-5,TRBV6-4,.,TGTGCCATCTGGGGGGGCAGGGAGTCGAATCAGCCCCAGCATTTT,CAIWGGRESNQPQHF
.,TRBJ2-4,TRBV27,.,TGTGCCAGCAGAGGCGGGTTAGCCAAAAACATTCAGTACTTC,CASRGGLAKNIQYF
.,TRBJ1-2,TRBV30,.,TGTGCCTGGAGTGTCCCCGCCCGCTATGGCTACACCTTC,CAWSVPARYGYTF
.,TRBJ2-6,TRBV28,.,TGTGCCAGCAGTTCCTACCGACAGACGAGGGGGGCCAACGTCCTGACTTTC,CASSSYRQTRGANVLTF
.,TRBJ2-1,TRBV6-1,TRBD2,TGTGCCAGCACCGAGGGACTAGCGGCTTACAATGAGCAGTTCTTC,CASTEGLAAYNEQFF
.,TRBJ2-3,TRBV29-1,.,TGCAGCGTTGAGACAACAGGGTTCGGGACAGATACGCAGTATTTT,CSVETTGFGTDTQYF
.,TRBJ1-1,TRBV18,TRBD1,TGTGCCAGCTCACCACAGGGACAGGGGGCAACTGAAGCTTTCTTT,CASSPQGQGATEAFF
.,TRBJ1-1,TRBV19,TRBD1,TGTGCCAGTAGTCGTAATGTAGGACAGGGGGGAACTGAAGCTTTCTTT,CASSRNVGQGGTEAFF
.,TRBJ1-4,TRBV9,.,TGTGCCAGCAGCGTAAGTGGGGGGCTGGCAGGAGAAAAACTGTTTTTT,CASSVSGGLAGEKLFF
.,TRBJ2-5,TRBV7-6,TRBD1,TGTGCCAGCAGCCCAGGAGGACAGGGCTTGGTGTGGGAGCAGTACTTC,CASSPGGQGLVWEQYF
.,TRBJ2-5,TRBV9,.,TGTGCCAGCAGCGTAGGGGGGCCCTCAGAGACCCAGTACTTC,CASSVGGPSETQYF
.,TRBJ2-5,TRBV5-6,.,TGTGCCAGCAGCTTGGGGCAGGACCAAGAGACCCAGTACTTC,CASSLGQDQETQYF
.,TRBJ2-3,TRBV5-4,.,TGTGCCAGCAGCTTGGGGGGGGGCGGATTCCCGGCAGATACGCAGTATTTT,CASSLGGGGFPADTQYF
.,TRBJ2-5,TRBV7-2,TRBD1,TGTGCCAGCAGCCGACAGGGGGCACTGGAGACCCAGTACTTC,CASSRQGALETQYF
.,TRBJ1-1,TRBV2,TRBD1,TGTGCCAGCAGCGTGGGACAGATGAACACTGAAGCTTTCTTT,CASSVGQMNTEAFF
once,TRBJ1-1,TRBV5-3,.,TGTGCCAGAAGCCCACACAGGGCCAACCTGAACACTGAAGCTTTCTTT,CARSPHRANLNTEAFF
.,TRBJ1-1,TRBV30,.,TGTGCCTGGAGTGTACAAATGGCAATAGCTTTCTTT,CAWSVQMAIAFF
.,TRBJ2-7,TRBV27,.,TGTGCCAGCAGTTTGGGCAGGACCTACGAGCAGTACTTC,CASSLGRTYEQYF
.,TRBJ2-7,TRBV18,.,TGTGCCAGCTCACCTAACAGGGACTACGAGCAGTACTTC,CASSPNRDYEQYF